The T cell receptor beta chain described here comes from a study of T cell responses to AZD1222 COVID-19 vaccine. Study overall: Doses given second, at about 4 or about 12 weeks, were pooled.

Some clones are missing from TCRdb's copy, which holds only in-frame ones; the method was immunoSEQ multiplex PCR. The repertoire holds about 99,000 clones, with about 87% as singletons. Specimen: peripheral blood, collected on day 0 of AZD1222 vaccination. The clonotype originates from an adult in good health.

Here the CDR3 reads CAWAQSQKLFF. The CDR3, as DNA: TGTGCCTGGGCCCAGTCTCAAAAACTGTTTTTT. The rearrangement uses TRBV30 and TRBJ1-4; D unclear. V lost 5 bases and J 9 bases, leaving 10 bases between the germline ends. This CDR3 is built from 11 residues. CDR1 GTSNPN and CDR2 SVGIG come from the germline V gene (reference sequence).